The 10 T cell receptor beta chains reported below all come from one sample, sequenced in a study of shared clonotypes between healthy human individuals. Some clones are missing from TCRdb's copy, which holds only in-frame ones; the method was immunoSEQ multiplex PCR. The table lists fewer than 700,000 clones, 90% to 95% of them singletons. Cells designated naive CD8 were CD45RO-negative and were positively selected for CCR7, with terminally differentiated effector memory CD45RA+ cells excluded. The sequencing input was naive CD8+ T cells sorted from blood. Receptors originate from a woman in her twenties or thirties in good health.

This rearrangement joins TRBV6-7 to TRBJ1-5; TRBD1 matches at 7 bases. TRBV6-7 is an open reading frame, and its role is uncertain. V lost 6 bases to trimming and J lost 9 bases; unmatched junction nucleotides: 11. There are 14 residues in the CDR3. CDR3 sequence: CASSIDRALLPQHF. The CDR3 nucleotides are TGTGCCAGCAGCATAGACAGGGCCCTTTTGCCCCAGCATTTT.

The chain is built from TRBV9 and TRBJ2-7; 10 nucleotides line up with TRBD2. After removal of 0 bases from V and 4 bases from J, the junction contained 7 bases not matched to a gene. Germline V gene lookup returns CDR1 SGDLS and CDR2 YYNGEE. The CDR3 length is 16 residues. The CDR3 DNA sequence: TGTGCCAGCAGCGTAGTCGCTAGCGGGAGAAGGTACGAGCAGTACTTC. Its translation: CASSVVASGRRYEQYF.

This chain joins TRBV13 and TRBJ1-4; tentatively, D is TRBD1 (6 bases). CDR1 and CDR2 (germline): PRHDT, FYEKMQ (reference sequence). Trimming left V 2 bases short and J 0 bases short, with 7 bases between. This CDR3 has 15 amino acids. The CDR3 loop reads CASSLRQATNEKLFF. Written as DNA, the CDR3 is TGTGCCAGCAGCTTACGACAGGCAACTAATGAAAAACTGTTTTTT.

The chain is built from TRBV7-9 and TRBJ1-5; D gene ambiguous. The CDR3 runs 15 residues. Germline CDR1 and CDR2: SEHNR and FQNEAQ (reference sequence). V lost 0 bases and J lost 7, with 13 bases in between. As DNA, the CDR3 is TGTGCCAGCAGCTTAGCGGACGATGCTGGGCAGCCCCAGCATTTT. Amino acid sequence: CASSLADDAGQPQHF.

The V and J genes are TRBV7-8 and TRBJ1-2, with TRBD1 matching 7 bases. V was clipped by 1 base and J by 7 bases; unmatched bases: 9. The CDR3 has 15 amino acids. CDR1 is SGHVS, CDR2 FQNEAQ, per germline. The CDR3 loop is CASSLVGFSGGGYTF. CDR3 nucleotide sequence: TGTGCCAGCAGCTTAGTTGGATTTTCAGGGGGTGGCTACACCTTC.

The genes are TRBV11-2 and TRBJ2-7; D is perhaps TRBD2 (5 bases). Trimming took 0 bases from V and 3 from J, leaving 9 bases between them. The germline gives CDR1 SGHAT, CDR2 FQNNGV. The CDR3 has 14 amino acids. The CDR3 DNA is TGTGCCAGCAGCTTAGAGGTACGGGGCTACGAGCAGTACTTC. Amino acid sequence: CASSLEVRGYEQYF.

Written as DNA, the CDR3 is TGTGCCAGCAGTTTTTGGACAGGGAGGAATCGGGAGCAGTACTTC. Amino acids: CASSFWTGRNREQYF. The genes are TRBV27 and TRBJ2-7, with 8 bases that match TRBD1. V dropped 3 bases and J dropped 7; count of bases not matched to a gene: 11. CDR3 length: 15 residues. The germline V gene has CDR1 MNHEY and CDR2 SMNVEV (reference sequence).

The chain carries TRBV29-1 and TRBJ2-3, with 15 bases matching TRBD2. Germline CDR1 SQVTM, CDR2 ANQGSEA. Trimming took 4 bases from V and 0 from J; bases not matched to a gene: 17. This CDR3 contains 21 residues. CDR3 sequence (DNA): TGCAGCGTTGTTGCCGGGGTAGGACTAGCGGGAGGGAGTGTAAGCACAGATACGCAGTATTTT. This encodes CSVVAGVGLAGGSVSTDTQYF.

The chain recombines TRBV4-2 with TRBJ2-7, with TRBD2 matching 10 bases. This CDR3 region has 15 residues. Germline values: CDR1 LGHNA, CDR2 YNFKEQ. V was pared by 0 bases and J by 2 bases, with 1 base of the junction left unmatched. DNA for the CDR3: TGTGCCAGCAGCCAAGAAGCGGGAGGGCCCTACGAGCAGTACTTC. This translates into CASSQEAGGPYEQYF.

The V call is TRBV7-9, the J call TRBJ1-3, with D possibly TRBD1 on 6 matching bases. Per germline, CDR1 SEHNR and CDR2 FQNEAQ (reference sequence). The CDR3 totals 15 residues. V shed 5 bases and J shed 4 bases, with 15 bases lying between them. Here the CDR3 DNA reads TGTGCCAGCAGCCCCGGAAAGGGGGGGGGAAACACCATATATTTT. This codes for CASSPGKGGGNTIYF.